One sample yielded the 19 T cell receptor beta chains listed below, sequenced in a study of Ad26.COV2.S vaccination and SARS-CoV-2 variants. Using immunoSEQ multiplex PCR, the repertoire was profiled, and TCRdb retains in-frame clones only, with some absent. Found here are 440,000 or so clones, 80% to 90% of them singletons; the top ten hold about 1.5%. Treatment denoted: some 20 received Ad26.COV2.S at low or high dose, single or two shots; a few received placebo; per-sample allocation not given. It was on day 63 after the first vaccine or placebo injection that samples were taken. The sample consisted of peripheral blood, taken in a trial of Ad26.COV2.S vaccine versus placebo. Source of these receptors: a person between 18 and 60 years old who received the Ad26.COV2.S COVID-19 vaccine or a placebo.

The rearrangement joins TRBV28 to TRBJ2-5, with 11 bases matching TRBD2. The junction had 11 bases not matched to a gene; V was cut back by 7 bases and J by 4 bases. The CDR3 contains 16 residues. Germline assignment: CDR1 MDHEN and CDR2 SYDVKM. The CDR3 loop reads CASTRDSGGAGETQYF. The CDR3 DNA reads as TGTGCCAGCACGCGGGATAGCGGGGGGGCAGGAGAGACCCAGTACTTC.

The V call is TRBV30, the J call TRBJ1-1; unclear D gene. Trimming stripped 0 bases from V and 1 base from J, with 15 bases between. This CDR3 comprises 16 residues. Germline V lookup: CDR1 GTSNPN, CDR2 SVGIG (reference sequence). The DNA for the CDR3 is TGTGCCTGGAGTGTACAATCGTTGAGGAGGAACACTGAAGCTTTCTTT. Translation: CAWSVQSLRRNTEAFF.

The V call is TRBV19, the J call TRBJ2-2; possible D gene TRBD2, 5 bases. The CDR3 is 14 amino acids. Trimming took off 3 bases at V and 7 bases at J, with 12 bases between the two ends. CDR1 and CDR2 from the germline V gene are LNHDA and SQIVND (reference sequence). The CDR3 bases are TGTGCCAGTAGTATTCAAGGAGACTACGGGGAGCTGTTTTTT. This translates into CASSIQGDYGELFF.

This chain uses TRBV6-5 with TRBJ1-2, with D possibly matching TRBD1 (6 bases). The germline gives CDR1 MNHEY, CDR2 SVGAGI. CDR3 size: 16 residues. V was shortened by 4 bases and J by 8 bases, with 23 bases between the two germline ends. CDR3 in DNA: TGTGCCAGCAGTTCCGGGGGGAGGGGGACTATGTCGGGCTACACCTTC. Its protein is CASSSGGRGTMSGYTF.

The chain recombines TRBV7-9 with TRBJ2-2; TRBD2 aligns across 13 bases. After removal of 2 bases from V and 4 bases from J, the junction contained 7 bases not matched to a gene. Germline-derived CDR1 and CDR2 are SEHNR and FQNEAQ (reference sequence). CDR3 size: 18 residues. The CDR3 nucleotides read TGTGCCAGCAGCTTATCGGGGACTAGCGGGATAGTCACCGGGGAGCTGTTTTTT. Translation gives CASSLSGTSGIVTGELFF. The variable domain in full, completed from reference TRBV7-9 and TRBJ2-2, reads DTGVSQNPRHKITKRGQNVTFRCDPISEHNRLYWYRQTLGQGPEFLTYFQNEAQLEKSRLLSDRFSAERPKGSFSTLEIQRTEQGDSAMYLCASSLSGTSGIVTGELFFGEGSRLTVL.

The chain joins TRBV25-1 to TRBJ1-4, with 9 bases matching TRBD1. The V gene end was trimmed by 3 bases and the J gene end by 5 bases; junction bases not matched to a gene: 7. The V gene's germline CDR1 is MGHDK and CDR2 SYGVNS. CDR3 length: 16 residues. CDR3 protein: CASSDRQGGSNEKLFF. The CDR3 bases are TGTGCCAGCAGTGACCGACAGGGGGGCTCGAATGAAAAACTGTTTTTT.

This CDR3 is CASSEGQGALSYGYTF. In DNA form, the CDR3 reads TGTGCCAGCAGCGAGGGACAGGGGGCGCTCAGCTATGGCTACACCTTC. This sequence joins TRBV9 and TRBJ1-2; TRBD1 agrees at 12 bases. The CDR3 loop spans 16 amino acids. With 3 bases clipped from V and 4 bases from J, the junction kept 7 bases outside the gene matches. Germline CDR1 reads SGDLS; CDR2 reads YYNGEE.

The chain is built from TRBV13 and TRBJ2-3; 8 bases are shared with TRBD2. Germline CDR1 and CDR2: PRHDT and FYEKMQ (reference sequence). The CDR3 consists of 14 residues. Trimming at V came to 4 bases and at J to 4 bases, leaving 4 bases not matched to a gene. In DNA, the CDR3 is TGTGCCAGCAGCTCAGCCGGGGGGGCAGATACGCAGTATTTT. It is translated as CASSSAGGADTQYF.

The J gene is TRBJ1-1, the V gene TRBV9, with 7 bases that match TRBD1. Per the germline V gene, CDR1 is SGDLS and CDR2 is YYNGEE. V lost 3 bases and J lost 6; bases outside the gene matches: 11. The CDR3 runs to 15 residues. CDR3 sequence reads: CASSALLTGAAEAFF. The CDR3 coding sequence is TGTGCCAGCAGCGCACTCCTAACAGGGGCGGCTGAAGCTTTCTTT.

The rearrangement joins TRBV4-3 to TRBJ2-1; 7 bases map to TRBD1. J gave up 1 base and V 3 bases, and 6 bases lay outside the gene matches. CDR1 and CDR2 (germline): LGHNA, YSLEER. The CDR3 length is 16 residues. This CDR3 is CASSHLGQVSYNEQFF. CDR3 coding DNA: TGCGCCAGCAGCCACCTTGGACAGGTGTCCTACAATGAGCAGTTCTTC.

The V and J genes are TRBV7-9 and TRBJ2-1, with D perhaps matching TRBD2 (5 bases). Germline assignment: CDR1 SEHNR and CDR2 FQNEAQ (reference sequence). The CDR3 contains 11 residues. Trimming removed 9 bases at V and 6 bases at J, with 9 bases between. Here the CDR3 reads CASNSANEQFF. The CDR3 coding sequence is TGTGCCAGTAATAGCGCCAATGAGCAGTTCTTC.

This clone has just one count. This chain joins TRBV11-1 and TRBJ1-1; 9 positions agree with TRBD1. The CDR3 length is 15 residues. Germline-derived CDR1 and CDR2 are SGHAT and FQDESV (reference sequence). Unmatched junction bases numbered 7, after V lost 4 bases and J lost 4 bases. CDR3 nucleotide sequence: TGTGCCAGCAGCTCCCAAATGACAGGGGGCACTGAAGCTTTCTTT. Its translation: CASSSQMTGGTEAFF.

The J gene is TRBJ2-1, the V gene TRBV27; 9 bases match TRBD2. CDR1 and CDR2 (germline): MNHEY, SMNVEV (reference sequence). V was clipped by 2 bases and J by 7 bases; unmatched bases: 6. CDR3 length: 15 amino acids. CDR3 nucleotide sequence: TGTGCCAGCAGTTTAGCGGGAGGGCCAGGGAATGAGCAGTTCTTC. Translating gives CASSLAGGPGNEQFF.

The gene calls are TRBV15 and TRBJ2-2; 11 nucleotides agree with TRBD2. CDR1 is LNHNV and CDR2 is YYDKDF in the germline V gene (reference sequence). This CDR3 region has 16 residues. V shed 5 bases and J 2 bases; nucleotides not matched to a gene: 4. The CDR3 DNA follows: TGTGCCACCAGCGTAGCGGGAGGGCATAACACCGGGGAGCTGTTTTTT. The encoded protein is CATSVAGGHNTGELFF.

Here the CDR3 DNA reads TGCGCCAGCAAGGTAGGCAGATACTATGGCTACACCTTC. Amino acids: CASKVGRYYGYTF. This sequence joins TRBV10-1 and TRBJ1-2; unclear D gene. CDR1 and CDR2 from the germline V gene are WNHNN and SYGVQD (reference sequence). The CDR3 is 13 amino acids. Trimming pared 7 bases from V and 3 bases from J, leaving 12 bases between.

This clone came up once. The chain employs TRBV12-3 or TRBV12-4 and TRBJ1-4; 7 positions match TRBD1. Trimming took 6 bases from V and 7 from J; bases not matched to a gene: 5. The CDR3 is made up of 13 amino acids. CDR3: CASRRDSIEKLFF. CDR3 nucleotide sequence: TGTGCCAGCAGGAGGGACAGCATTGAAAAACTGTTTTTT.

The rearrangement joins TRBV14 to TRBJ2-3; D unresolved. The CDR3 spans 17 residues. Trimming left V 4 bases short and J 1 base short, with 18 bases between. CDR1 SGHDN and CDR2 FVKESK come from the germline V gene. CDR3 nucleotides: TGTGCCAGCAGCCGGATGGTCTCCCTCGACGGCACAGATACGCAGTATTTT. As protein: CASSRMVSLDGTDTQYF.

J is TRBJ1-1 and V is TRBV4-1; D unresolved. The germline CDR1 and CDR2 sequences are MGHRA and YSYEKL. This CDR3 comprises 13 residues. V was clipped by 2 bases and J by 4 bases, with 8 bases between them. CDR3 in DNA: TGCGCCAGCAGCCAATATGGGTTCACTGAAGCTTTCTTT. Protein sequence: CASSQYGFTEAFF.

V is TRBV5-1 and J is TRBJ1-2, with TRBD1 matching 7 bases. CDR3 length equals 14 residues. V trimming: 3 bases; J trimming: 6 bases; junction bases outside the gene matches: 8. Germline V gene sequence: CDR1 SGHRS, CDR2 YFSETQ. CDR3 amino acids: CASSWNDRVDGYTF. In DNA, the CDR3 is TGCGCCAGCAGCTGGAACGACAGGGTCGATGGCTACACCTTC.